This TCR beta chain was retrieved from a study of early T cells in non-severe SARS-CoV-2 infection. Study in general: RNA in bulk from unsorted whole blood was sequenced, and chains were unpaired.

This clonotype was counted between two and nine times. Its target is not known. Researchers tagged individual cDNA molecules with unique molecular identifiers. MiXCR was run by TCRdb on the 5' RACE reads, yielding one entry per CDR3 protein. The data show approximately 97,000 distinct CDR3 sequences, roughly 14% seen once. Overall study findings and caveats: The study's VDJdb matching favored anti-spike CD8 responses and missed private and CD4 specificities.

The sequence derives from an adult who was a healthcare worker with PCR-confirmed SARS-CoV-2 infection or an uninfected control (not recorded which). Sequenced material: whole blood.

CDR3 nucleotides: TGTGCCGTTTATGGGTTTAGCACAGATACGCAGTATTTT. Its protein product is CAVYGFSTDTQYF. The V and J genes are TRBV10-3 and TRBJ2-3; D unclear. CDR3 size: 13 residues. Germline V gene sequence: CDR1 ENHRY, CDR2 SYGVKD. V was cut by 11 bases and J by 0 bases, with 12 bases left in between.